The rows below give T cell receptor beta chains drawn from one sample of a study of a mutant IDH1 vaccine in newly diagnosed glioma. Sequencing used immunoSEQ multiplex PCR; TCRdb keeps in-frame clones, though not all of them. The sample holds around 82,000 clones, over 75% seen once. Sequences were derived from PBMCs, sampled from a glioma patient treated with radiotherapy, temozolomide or both. The receptors originated from a man aged 40-50 years with glioma. Some clones in this sample may be carry-over from other donors' samples. The CDR3 runs from the conserved cysteine through the conserved F or W. A D gene is named only where the DNA matches it firmly. Rows may omit the clone size; those that give it use once, few, many or a size class.

j_call v_call d_call clone_size cdr3_nt cdr3_aa
TRBJ1-4 TRBV7-9 . . TGTGCCAGCAGCTTAGCGCCGACAGGAGCAACTAATGAAAAACTGTTTTTT CASSLAPTGATNEKLFF
TRBJ1-5 TRBV2 . . TGTGCCAGCAGCCTAGGACATCGGGGCAATCAGCCCCAGCATTTT CASSLGHRGNQPQHF
TRBJ2-2 TRBV6-6 TRBD1 . TGTGCCAGCAGTTACGACAGGGCAGGCACCGGGGAGCTGTTTTTT CASSYDRAGTGELFF
TRBJ2-7 TRBV7-9 . . TGTGCCAGCAGCCCAACAGGGAACGAGCAGTACTTC CASSPTGNEQYF
TRBJ1-2 TRBV14 TRBD1 . TGTGCCAGCAGCGCCCGACAGGGGATCTATGGCTACACCTTC CASSARQGIYGYTF
TRBJ1-3 TRBV5-4 . . TGTGCCAGCAGCTCTCTTTCTGGAAACACCATATATTTT CASSSLSGNTIYF
TRBJ1-4 TRBV4-1 TRBD1 . TGCGCCAGCAGCCAACAGGGACAGGGTAGCGAAAAACTGTTTTTT CASSQQGQGSEKLFF
TRBJ2-5 TRBV5-1 TRBD2 . TGCGCCAGCAGACCGGGACTAGCTGGAGAGACCCAGTACTTC CASRPGLAGETQYF
TRBJ2-3 TRBV5-1 TRBD2 . TGCGCCAGCAGCTTGGGGGGACTAGCGGTGTCACGCTCAGATACGCAGTATTTT CASSLGGLAVSRSDTQYF
TRBJ1-5 TRBV6-5 . . TGTGCCAGCAGAACTGGGGGGGGCAATCAGCCCCAGCATTTT CASRTGGGNQPQHF
TRBJ2-2 TRBV25-1 . . TGTGCCAGCAGTGAGGGGGCGTACACCGGGGAGCTGTTTTTT CASSEGAYTGELFF
TRBJ2-1 TRBV7-9 . medium-sized TGTGCCAGCAGCCTGATTGGGGAGAGTAAAAACAATGAGCAGTTCTTC CASSLIGESKNNEQFF
TRBJ1-5 TRBV6-1 . . TGTGCCAGCAGTGAAGGGCTGAAGCAGCCCCAGCATTTT CASSEGLKQPQHF
TRBJ2-7 TRBV2 . . TGTGCCAGCCGATTGACAGGGAGGTACGAGCAGTACTTC CASRLTGRYEQYF
TRBJ1-2 TRBV20-1 . . TGCAGTGCTAGCGGACAGCCCGGAAACACCTTC CSASGQPGNTF
TRBJ1-3 TRBV5-6 . . TGTGCCAGCAGCTTGTTCGGGGGGTCTGGAAACACCATATATTTT CASSLFGGSGNTIYF
TRBJ2-3 TRBV5-1 . . TGCGCCAGCAGCTTGGGATGGGGGACCATCACAGATACGCAGTATTTT CASSLGWGTITDTQYF
TRBJ1-1 TRBV5-5 . once TGTGCCAGCAGCTTGACGACAGCCATGAACACTGAAGCTTTCTTT CASSLTTAMNTEAFF
TRBJ2-5 TRBV15 . . TGTGCCACCAGCCGGACCCAAGAGACCCAGTACTTC CATSRTQETQYF
TRBJ2-5 TRBV15 . . TGTGCCACCAGCAGAGGTGGCGTGGGGCAAGAGACCCAGTACTTC CATSRGGVGQETQYF
TRBJ1-1 TRBV5-6 TRBD1 . TGTGCCAGCAGCTTGGTGGGGACAGGTAACACTGAAGCTTTCTTT CASSLVGTGNTEAFF
TRBJ1-4 TRBV6-4 . . TGTGCCAGCAGTGACTCGTGGGGGCGGTATGAAAAACTGTTTTTT CASSDSWGRYEKLFF
TRBJ2-7 TRBV2 . . TGTGCCAGCAGTGATCGGCTAGGGTCGCCCTCCTACGAGCAGTACTTC CASSDRLGSPSYEQYF
TRBJ2-2 TRBV7-2 . . TGTGCCAGCAGCTTAGGTCAAGGGGGGCACACCGGGGAGCTGTTTTTT CASSLGQGGHTGELFF
TRBJ1-4 TRBV2 . . TGTGCCAGCAGTGAAGTTTCGGTAAGGGTAGAGGAAAAACTGTTTTTT CASSEVSVRVEEKLFF
TRBJ2-3 TRBV5-6 TRBD2 . TGTGCCAGCAGCTTGGTAGCGGGGGGAGCAGATACGCAGTATTTT CASSLVAGGADTQYF
TRBJ2-1 TRBV5-1 TRBD2 . TGCGCCAGCGGCGGGGGGGCAGGGAGCGATGAGCAGTTCTTC CASGGGAGSDEQFF
TRBJ1-5 TRBV9 . once TGTGCCAGCAGCGTAGGTAAGGGTCAGCCCCAGCATTTT CASSVGKGQPQHF
TRBJ1-2 TRBV6-5 TRBD1 . TGTGCCAGCAGCCCCCAAGACAGGGGCTATGGCTACACCTTC CASSPQDRGYGYTF
TRBJ2-7 TRBV5-1 TRBD1 few TGCGCCAGCAGGCCACGTACAGGGGACCCCTACGAGCAGTACTTC CASRPRTGDPYEQYF
TRBJ2-7 TRBV19 . . TGTGCCAGTAGTATATCGGGTGTCAGGCTGGGGGCCTACGAGCAGTACTTC CASSISGVRLGAYEQYF
TRBJ2-1 TRBV6-5 TRBD2 . TGTGCCAGCAGTTCCACCGGGACTAGCGAAGAGAAGTTCTTC CASSSTGTSEEKFF
TRBJ1-4 TRBV7-2 TRBD1 . TGTGCCAGCAGCCCCCGGACAGGCTTAAATGAAAAACTGTTTTTT CASSPRTGLNEKLFF
TRBJ2-5 TRBV10-3 . . TGTGCCATCAGTGACCCAGCGGAGGGGGGCAGAGAGACCCAGTACTTC CAISDPAEGGRETQYF
TRBJ2-2 TRBV5-4 TRBD2 . TGTGCCAGCAGCTTGGCGGGGGGTTCGAACACCGGGGAGCTGTTTTTT CASSLAGGSNTGELFF
TRBJ1-1 TRBV19 . . TGTGCCAGTAGTCCTAGAGGGTTCAGCACTGAAGCTTTCTTT CASSPRGFSTEAFF
TRBJ1-1 TRBV29-1 . . TGCAGCGTGGGGGAATCCTTGAACACTGAAGCTTTCTTT CSVGESLNTEAFF
TRBJ2-1 TRBV7-9 TRBD2 . TGTGCCAGCAGCCTAACTAGCGGGGGATACAATGAGCAGTTCTTC CASSLTSGGYNEQFF
TRBJ2-7 TRBV5-1 . . TGCGCCAGCAGCTTTGTGTCGGGGTACGAGCAGTACTTC CASSFVSGYEQYF
TRBJ1-3 TRBV2 TRBD1 few TGTGCCAGCACTGGACAGGGGATACCGTCAGGAAACACCATATATTTT CASTGQGIPSGNTIYF
TRBJ2-7 TRBV5-4 TRBD2 . TGTGCCAGCAGACCTGGACTAGCGGGGGAGCGCTACGAGCAGTACTTC CASRPGLAGERYEQYF
TRBJ2-1 TRBV5-6 TRBD1 . TGTGCCAGCAGCTTTGGGACAGGGGGTTTGAATGAGCAGTTCTTC CASSFGTGGLNEQFF
TRBJ1-4 TRBV5-6 . few TGTGCCAGCAGCCCCTATCACGGGGGGAATGAAAAACTGTTTTTT CASSPYHGGNEKLFF
TRBJ1-1 TRBV20-1 . few TGCAGTGCTGGTACAGTTGAAGCTTTCTTT CSAGTVEAFF
TRBJ1-1 TRBV5-1 . . TGCGCCAGCAGCTTGGGGTCGTGGCGCACTGAAGCTTTCTTT CASSLGSWRTEAFF
TRBJ2-7 TRBV6-1 . few TGTGCCAGCGGTGAACTCGAGGGGCAGGGACATTGGAGCGAGCAGTACTTC CASGELEGQGHWSEQYF
TRBJ2-1 TRBV25-1 TRBD2 once TGTGCCAGCAGTGGGAGCGGGGAGGGCCCCTACAATGAGCAGTTCTTC CASSGSGEGPYNEQFF
TRBJ1-2 TRBV29-1 . . TGCAGCGCTGACACCTACTATGGCTACACCTTC CSADTYYGYTF
TRBJ1-1 TRBV30 . . TGTGCCTGGGAGACAGGAAGAACTGAAGCTTTCTTT CAWETGRTEAFF
TRBJ2-5 TRBV5-1 TRBD1 few TGCGCCAGCAGCACCGGACAGGGTAGGGAGACCCAGTACTTC CASSTGQGRETQYF
TRBJ1-3 TRBV6-6 . once TGTGCCAGCAGTTACGGCCCTCCAGGAAACACCATATATTTT CASSYGPPGNTIYF
TRBJ2-1 TRBV5-1 . . TGCGCCAGCAGCATAGGATTGGTCGATGAGCAGTTCTTC CASSIGLVDEQFF
TRBJ1-3 TRBV6-5 . few TGTGCCAGCATTCGTGGAAACACCATATATTTT CASIRGNTIYF